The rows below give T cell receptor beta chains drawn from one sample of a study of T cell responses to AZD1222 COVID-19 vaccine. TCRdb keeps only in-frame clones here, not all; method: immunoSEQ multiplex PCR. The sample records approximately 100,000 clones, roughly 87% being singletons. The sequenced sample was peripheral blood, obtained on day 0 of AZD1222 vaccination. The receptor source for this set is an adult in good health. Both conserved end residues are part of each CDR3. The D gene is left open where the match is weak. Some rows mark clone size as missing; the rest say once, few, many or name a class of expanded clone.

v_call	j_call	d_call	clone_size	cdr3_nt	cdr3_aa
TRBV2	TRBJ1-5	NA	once	TGTGCCAGCACAGGGGAAGTCCTACAGCCCCAGCATTTT	CASTGEVLQPQHF
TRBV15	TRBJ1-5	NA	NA	TGTGCCACCAGCATACTAGGGGCAGTTGCCCTTAATCAGCCCCAGCATTTT	CATSILGAVALNQPQHF
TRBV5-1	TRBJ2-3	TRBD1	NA	TGCGCCAGCAGCTTCCGGGCGGGACAGGGGACAAGCACAGATACGCAGTATTTT	CASSFRAGQGTSTDTQYF
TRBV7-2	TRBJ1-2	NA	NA	TGTGCCAGCAGCTTAGACGCCAGGGCAAACTATGGCTACACCTTC	CASSLDARANYGYTF
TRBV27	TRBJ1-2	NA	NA	TGTGCCAGCAGTTCCACTGGAGGGTTACGAATCCCCTTCATAGCTAACTATGGCTACACCTTC	CASSSTGGLRIPFIANYGYTF
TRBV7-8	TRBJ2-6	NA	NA	TGTGCCAGCAGCTTAATTGGAAGGTATGAGGCCAACGTCCTGACTTTC	CASSLIGRYEANVLTF
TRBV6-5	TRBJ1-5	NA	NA	TGTGCCAGCAATGGACAGAGCAATCAGCCCCAGCATTTT	CASNGQSNQPQHF
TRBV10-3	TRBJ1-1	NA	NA	TGTGCCATCAGAGGGGGGAACAGGGAGGGAAACACTGAAGCTTTCTTT	CAIRGGNREGNTEAFF
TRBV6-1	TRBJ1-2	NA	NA	TGTGCCAGCAGTGAAGGAGGTTCCAACTATGGCTACACCTTC	CASSEGGSNYGYTF
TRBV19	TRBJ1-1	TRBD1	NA	TGTGCCAGTAGTAGCTCGGGACAGCCGAACACTGAAGCTTTCTTT	CASSSSGQPNTEAFF
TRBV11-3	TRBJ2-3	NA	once	TGTGCCAGCAGCTTAGCAGGTACTACAGATACGCAGTATTTT	CASSLAGTTDTQYF
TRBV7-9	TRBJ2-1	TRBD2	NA	TGTGCCAGCAGCTTAGCCACCGGCGGGAGGTTGATCTTC	CASSLATGGRLIF
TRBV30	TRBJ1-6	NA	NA	TGTGCCTGGAAAGCGGATATTACGGCCTCGGGTTTTAATTCACCCCTCCACTTT	CAWKADITASGFNSPLHF
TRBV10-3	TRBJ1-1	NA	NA	TGTGCCATCAGTGAGTCGAGAACAGACCTTGAAGCTTTCTTT	CAISESRTDLEAFF
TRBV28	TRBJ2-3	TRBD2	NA	TGTGCCAGCAGAGACCTCGGGGTAGCGGGAGGTTTGACAGATACGCAGTATTTT	CASRDLGVAGGLTDTQYF
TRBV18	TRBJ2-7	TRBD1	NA	TGTGCCAGCTCACCAGACAGGGGCCACGAGCAGTACTTC	CASSPDRGHEQYF
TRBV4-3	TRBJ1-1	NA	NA	TGCGCCAGCAGCCAGGGCAGAGGGAACCCGGACACTGAAGCTTTCTTT	CASSQGRGNPDTEAFF
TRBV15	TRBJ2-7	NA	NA	TGTGCCACCAGCAGAGATAAAGGCTACGAGCAGTACTTC	CATSRDKGYEQYF
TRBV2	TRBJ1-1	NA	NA	TGTGCCAGCAGCCCACGCCGGAACACTGAAGCTTTCTTT	CASSPRRNTEAFF
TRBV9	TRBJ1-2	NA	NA	TGTGCCAGCAGCGTAGCAGGGGATCATGGCTACACCTTC	CASSVAGDHGYTF
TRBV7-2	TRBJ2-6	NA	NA	TGTGCCAGCAGCTTCCCAGCTGGGGCCAACGTCCTGACTTTC	CASSFPAGANVLTF
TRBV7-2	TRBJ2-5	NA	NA	TGTGCCAGCAGCGAGGGGGACAAAGAGACCCAGTACTTC	CASSEGDKETQYF
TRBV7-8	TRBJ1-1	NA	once	TGTGCCAGCAGCTTATTAAGGGACACTGAAGCTTTCTTT	CASSLLRDTEAFF
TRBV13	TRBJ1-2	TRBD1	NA	TGTGCCAGCAGCTTAGAAGGACAGGGGAACTATGGCTACACCTTC	CASSLEGQGNYGYTF
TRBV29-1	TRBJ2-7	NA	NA	TGCAGCGTTACCAACAGGTACGAGCAGTACTTC	CSVTNRYEQYF
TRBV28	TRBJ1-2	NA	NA	TGTGCCAGCAGGGATGAGACTCAACGAAACTATGGCTACACCTTC	CASRDETQRNYGYTF
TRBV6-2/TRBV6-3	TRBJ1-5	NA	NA	TGTGCCAGCAGTATGGGCTGGGGCGTCAATCAGCCCCAGCATTTT	CASSMGWGVNQPQHF
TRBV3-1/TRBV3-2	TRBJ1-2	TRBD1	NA	TGTGCCAGCAGCCAGCCCCGGGACAGGGGGCATGCGCGTGGCTACACCTTC	CASSQPRDRGHARGYTF
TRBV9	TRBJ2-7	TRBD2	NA	TGTGCCAGCAGCGTAGCCCCGGGACTAGCGCCCTACGAGCAGTACTTC	CASSVAPGLAPYEQYF
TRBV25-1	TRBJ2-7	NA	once	TGTGCCAGCAGTGAATCGTGGCCAACCTACGAGCAGTACTTC	CASSESWPTYEQYF
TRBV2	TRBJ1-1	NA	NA	TGTGCCAGCTCCGGGACGAACACTGAAGCTTTCTTT	CASSGTNTEAFF
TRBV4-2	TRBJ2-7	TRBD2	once	TGTGCCAGCAGCCAAGAAGTAACTAGCGGGGGGGCCGGTCCGTTCTACGAGCAGTACTTC	CASSQEVTSGGAGPFYEQYF
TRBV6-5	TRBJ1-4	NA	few	TGTGCCAGCAGTTCCTACCAGGGAGGTGAAAAACTGTTTTTT	CASSSYQGGEKLFF
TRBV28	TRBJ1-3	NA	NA	TGTGCCAGCAGTTTATTGGGGGGGGACTCTGGAAACACCATATATTTT	CASSLLGGDSGNTIYF
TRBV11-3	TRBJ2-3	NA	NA	TGTGCCAGCAGCTCCACGTTCGTTACGGGAGATGTGGATACGCAGTATTTT	CASSSTFVTGDVDTQYF
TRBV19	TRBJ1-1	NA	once	TGTGCCAGTGAAAAGGGCTCAAACACTGAAGCTTTCTTT	CASEKGSNTEAFF
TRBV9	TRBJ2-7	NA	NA	TGTGCCAGCAGCGCCGACAGCTCCTACGAGCAGTACTTC	CASSADSSYEQYF
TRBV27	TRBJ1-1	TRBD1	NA	TGTGCCAGCAGCCCGATGCGAGGGGGCGATTCTGAAGCTTTCTTT	CASSPMRGGDSEAFF
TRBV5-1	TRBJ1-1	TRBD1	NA	TGCGCCAGCAGCTTGGCGGGACAGGTTCGGAGCACTGAAGCTTTCTTT	CASSLAGQVRSTEAFF
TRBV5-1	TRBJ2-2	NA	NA	TGCGCCAGCAGTGCACAGAAAACGATGGCCGCGAACACCGGGGAGCTGTTTTTT	CASSAQKTMAANTGELFF
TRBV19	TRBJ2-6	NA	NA	TGTGCCAGTACCGGGGACCGCCTCAGGTTCTCTGGGGCCAACGTCCTGACTTTC	CASTGDRLRFSGANVLTF
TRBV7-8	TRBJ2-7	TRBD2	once	TGTGCCAGCAGCTTAGTAGGTAGCGGGAGTTCCCCCTACGAGCAGTACTTC	CASSLVGSGSSPYEQYF
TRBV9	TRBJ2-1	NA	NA	TGTGCCAGCAGCGTAGCAGAGGGGGAGATATACAATGAGCAGTTCTTC	CASSVAEGEIYNEQFF
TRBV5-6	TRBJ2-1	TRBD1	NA	TGTGCCAGCAACAAACAGGGGGTTTATGAGCAGTTCTTC	CASNKQGVYEQFF
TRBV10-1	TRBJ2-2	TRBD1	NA	TGCGCCACACGCCCGGACAGGGTAACCGGGGAGCTGTTTTTT	CATRPDRVTGELFF
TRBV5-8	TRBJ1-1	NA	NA	TGTGCCAGCAGCTTTAACAGTGTTACTGAAGCTTTCTTT	CASSFNSVTEAFF
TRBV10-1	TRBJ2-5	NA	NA	TGCGCCAGCAGTGTGAGCCGCCGCACTCAAGAGACCCAGTACTTC	CASSVSRRTQETQYF